The 9 T cell receptor beta chains below all came from one sample that was sequenced in a study of blood T cell repertoires in COVID-19. TCRdb keeps only in-frame clones here, not all; method: immunoSEQ multiplex PCR. The sample has a few hundred thousand clones; around 85% are singletons. Sequencing used peripheral blood. The receptors shown here come from a young woman who had recovered from COVID-19.

The V and J genes are TRBV7-9 and TRBJ2-7; TRBD1 aligns across 8 bases. V gave up 2 bases and J gave up 4 bases; unmatched junction bases: 7. The CDR3 spans 15 residues. The germline V gene encodes CDR1 SEHNR and CDR2 FQNEAQ (reference sequence). CDR3 sequence: CASSLWDRKPYEQYF. The CDR3 DNA reads as TGTGCCAGCAGCTTATGGGACAGGAAACCGTACGAGCAGTACTTC.

V gene TRBV7-2 combines with J gene TRBJ1-5; tentatively, D is TRBD1 (5 bases). The V end lost 3 bases, the J end lost 4 bases, and 13 bases lay between the germline ends. There are 15 residues in the CDR3. Germline CDR1 SGHTA, CDR2 FQGNSA. The CDR3 is CASSLDMGINQPQHF. DNA for the CDR3: TGTGCCAGCAGCTTGGACATGGGGATAAATCAGCCCCAGCATTTT. The full variable domain, its missing parts supplied by reference TRBV7-2 and TRBJ1-5, is GAGVSQSPSNKVTEKGKDVELRCDPISGHTALYWYRQSLGQGLEFLIYFQGNSAPDKSGLPSDRFSAERTGGSVSTLTIQRTQQEDSAVYLCASSLDMGINQPQHFGDGTRLSIL.

The J gene is TRBJ2-2, the V gene TRBV9; D possibly corresponds to TRBD2 (6 bases). V was cut by 2 bases and J by 4 bases, with 12 bases left in between. The CDR3 loop spans 15 amino acids. Germline CDR1 SGDLS, CDR2 YYNGEE. The CDR3 protein is CASSVSGTGTGELFF. For the CDR3, the DNA is TGTGCCAGCAGCGTTTCAGGGACTGGCACCGGGGAGCTGTTTTTT.

The chain combines TRBV6-6 with TRBJ1-5; D is undetermined. V lost 0 bases to trimming and J lost 4 bases, with 10 bases between them. CDR1 and CDR2 (germline): MNHNY, SVGAGI (reference sequence). This CDR3 has 15 amino acids. CDR3 nucleotides: TGTGCCAGCAGTTACTCCAGTGGAGGGAATCAGCCCCAGCATTTT. As protein: CASSYSSGGNQPQHF.

The chain employs TRBV15 and TRBJ2-1, with D maybe TRBD2 (5 bases). V lost 1 base, J lost 6 bases, and 10 bases lay in between. Per germline, CDR1 LNHNV and CDR2 YYDKDF (reference sequence). This CDR3 comprises 14 residues. In DNA form, the CDR3 reads TGTGCCACCAGCAGAGTGACTAACGGCAATGAGCAGTTCTTC. Translated, it gives CATSRVTNGNEQFF.

V gene TRBV7-2 combines with J gene TRBJ2-5, with D uncertain. The germline V gene encodes CDR1 SGHTA and CDR2 FQGNSA. The V end was cut by 5 bases, the J end by 0 bases, with 13 bases between. The CDR3 has 15 residues. The DNA of the CDR3 is TGTGCCAGCAGCAAAGATCTGACATACCAAGAGACCCAGTACTTC. Translated, it gives CASSKDLTYQETQYF.

The V call is TRBV5-3, the J call TRBJ2-7, with D perhaps TRBD2 (5 bases). TRBV5-3 is an open reading frame whose function is uncertain. This CDR3 has 16 residues. Deletions cut 0 bases from V and 3 bases from J, with 16 bases between. CDR3 coding DNA: TGTGCCAGAAGCTTGGCCAGTGTTGGGAGATTCTACGAGCAGTACTTC. Its protein product is CARSLASVGRFYEQYF.

V and J are TRBV4-1 and TRBJ1-2; 11 positions agree with TRBD1. Germline loops: CDR1 MGHRA, CDR2 YSYEKL. V lost 0 bases and J lost 8; bases outside the gene matches: 8. This CDR3 region has 16 residues. In DNA form, the CDR3 reads TGCGCCAGCAGCCAAGACCCCGGGACAGGGGGTTACGGCTACACCTTC. Amino acid sequence: CASSQDPGTGGYGYTF.

V and J are TRBV11-2 and TRBJ2-5, with D perhaps matching TRBD1 (6 bases). This CDR3 region has 15 residues. The germline CDR1 and CDR2 sequences are SGHAT and FQNNGV. Between the trimmed V and J ends, which lost 1 base and 4 bases, there was a span of 13 bases. The CDR3 loop is CASSLGAGAGETQYF. In DNA form, the CDR3 reads TGTGCCAGCAGCTTAGGGGCAGGGGCCGGAGAGACCCAGTACTTC.